This TCR beta chain was found in a study of T cells in localized non-small cell lung cancer. Study results and limitations: Clonality peaked in uninvolved adjacent lung rather than tumor. Elevated blood T cell density was associated with longer overall survival. For the top 100 tumor clones, a median roughly 56 also appeared in adjacent lung.

Clones were sequenced by immunoSEQ multiplex PCR, and TCRdb holds only the in-frame ones, with some missing. The table has 45,000 to 60,000 clones, about 85% seen once. CDR1 is LNHDA, CDR2 SQIVND, per germline (reference sequence). The CDR3 is made up of 16 amino acids. The germline V and J ends were trimmed by 5 bases and 6 bases, with 22 bases remaining between them. This clone was observed a handful of times. Its target is not known. The TCR was taken from a man aged 40 to 70 with stage II lung adenocarcinoma. The rearrangement uses TRBV19 and TRBJ1-1; perhaps TRBD1 as D (5 bases). The sample consisted of PBMCs, taken before any cancer treatment. This chain's CDR3 is CASSAILRGKFAEAFF. The CDR3 DNA follows: TGTGCCAGTAGTGCCATCCTTCGGGGGAAATTTGCTGAAGCTTTCTTT. Complete variable domain (other parts from reference TRBV19 and TRBJ1-1): DGGITQSPKYLFRKEGQNVTLSCEQNLNHDAMYWYRQDPGQGLRLIYYSQIVNDFQKGDIAEGYSVSREKKESFPLTVTSAQKNPTAFYLCASSAILRGKFAEAFFGQGTRLTVV.